This paragraph covers one T cell receptor beta chain sequence. Its target is unknown. The data stem from a study of long-term antiretroviral therapy in people with HIV. From each donor, at least one pre-ART PBMC sample and at least two post-ART PBMC samples were obtained. Trimming removed 0 bases at V and 3 bases at J, with 14 bases between. This CDR3 spans 16 amino acids. Looked up from germline, CDR1 is SGHAT and CDR2 is FQDESV (reference sequence). Regarding the study as a whole: Nothing was known about ART adherence, viral resistance or changes in therapy.

immunoSEQ v3.0 was run at survey level. Data came from immunoSEQ multiplex PCR; TCRdb stores just in-frame clones and leaves some out. The table lists some 28,000 clones, less than 85% of them singletons. The sequencing here drew on unsorted PBMCs, taken 0.3 years after starting antiretroviral therapy. J is TRBJ1-1 and V is TRBV11-1; tentative D call: TRBD1 (5 bases). The TCR was taken from a man between 35 and 55 years old with HIV. Here the CDR3 DNA reads TGTGCCAGCAGCTTAGCCCCAGGGCTGGGGGACACTGAAGCTTTCTTT. Translating it yields CASSLAPGLGDTEAFF.